Shown below are 27 T cell receptor beta chains from a single sample sequenced in a study of blood T cell repertoires in COVID-19. Using immunoSEQ multiplex PCR, the repertoire was profiled, and TCRdb retains in-frame clones only, with some absent. The repertoire consists of roughly 250,000 clones, with 75% to 90% occurring once and the leading ten covering less than 10%. Specimen: peripheral blood. The receptor source for this set is a human donor in a cohort sampled during active COVID-19.

The V gene is TRBV7-2, the J gene TRBJ1-5, with TRBD1 matching over 7 bases. V gave up 5 bases and J gave up 9 bases; unmatched junction bases: 10. In germline, CDR1 is SGHTA, CDR2 FQGNSA. CDR3 length: 14 amino acids. The CDR3 region is CASSTGTDPRPQHF. Written as DNA, the CDR3 is TGTGCCAGCAGCACTGGGACAGACCCAAGGCCCCAGCATTTT. The entire variable domain, with the rest obtained from reference TRBV7-2 and TRBJ1-5, is as follows: GAGVSQSPSNKVTEKGKDVELRCDPISGHTALYWYRQSLGQGLEFLIYFQGNSAPDKSGLPSDRFSAERTGGSVSTLTIQRTQQEDSAVYLCASSTGTDPRPQHFGDGTRLSIL.

The chain couples TRBV5-8 to TRBJ1-4; 7 positions match TRBD1. This CDR3 comprises 15 residues. Germline lookup yields CDR1 SGHTS and CDR2 YDEGEE. Unmatched junction bases numbered 3, after V lost 0 bases and J lost 4 bases. CDR3 DNA: TGTGCCAGCAGCTTGGCGGGACAGAATAATGAAAAACTGTTTTTT. It is translated as CASSLAGQNNEKLFF. The variable domain in full, with the rest retrieved from reference TRBV5-8 and TRBJ1-4, is EAGVTQSPTHLIKTRGQQATLRCSPISGHTSVYWYQQALGLGLQFLLWYDEGEERNRGNFPPRFSGRQFPNYSSELNVNALELEDSALYLCASSLAGQNNEKLFFGSGTQLSVL.

As DNA, the CDR3 is TGTGCCAGTAGCTTTGGACTCGAGACCCAGTACTTC. Its protein is CASSFGLETQYF. The chain joins TRBV19 to TRBJ2-5; D perhaps matches TRBD2 (5 bases). The CDR3 contains 12 residues. The germline V gene has CDR1 LNHDA and CDR2 SQIVND (reference sequence). With 6 bases removed from V and 5 bases from J, the gap between germline ends came to 10 bases.

V gene TRBV3-1 (or the pseudogene TRBV3-2) combines with J gene TRBJ2-7; TRBD1 aligns across 10 bases. From germline, CDR1 is LGHDT and CDR2 YNNKEL (reference sequence). The CDR3 consists of 14 residues. J gave up 3 bases and V 6 bases, and 5 bases lay outside the gene matches. The CDR3: CASSRQGAIYEQYF. Here the CDR3 DNA reads TGTGCCAGCAGTAGACAGGGGGCGATCTACGAGCAGTACTTC.

V is TRBV6-2 or TRBV6-3 and J is TRBJ1-2; 7 nucleotides agree with TRBD1. The CDR3 consists of 14 residues. Germline values: CDR1 MNHEY, CDR2 SVGEGT. V lost 2 bases, J lost 5 bases, and 5 bases stayed unmatched. CDR3 bases: TGTGCCAGCAGTTACGTGGCAGGGGGATATGGCTACACCTTC. Amino acid sequence: CASSYVAGGYGYTF.

The chain recombines TRBV19 with TRBJ1-2; no clear D. This CDR3 comprises 14 residues. The V gene lost 4 bases and the J gene lost 3 bases, with 12 bases spanning the gap. The germline V gene has CDR1 LNHDA and CDR2 SQIVND (reference sequence). The DNA for the CDR3 is TGTGCCAGTAGTACGCGGGCCACAGACTATGGCTACACCTTC. Encoded protein: CASSTRATDYGYTF.

The chain combines TRBV9 with TRBJ2-1, with 14 positions matching TRBD2. The germline V gene encodes CDR1 SGDLS and CDR2 YYNGEE. The CDR3 is made up of 15 amino acids. V lost 3 bases to trimming and J lost 9 bases; unmatched junction nucleotides: 5. The CDR3 coding sequence is TGTGCCAGCAGCGCGGGACTAGCGGGGGCCGGTGAGCAGTTCTTC. Translated: CASSAGLAGAGEQFF.

This clone appeared a few times. CDR3 DNA sequence: TGTGCCAGCTCACGTCGACAGGGGGCCTCCTACAATGAGCAGTTCTTC. As protein: CASSRRQGASYNEQFF. The chain carries TRBV18 and TRBJ2-1, with TRBD1 identical over 10 bases. Germline CDR1 KGHSH, CDR2 LQKENI. The CDR3 sequence is 16 residues long. V lost 4 bases, J lost 0 bases, and 3 bases stayed unmatched.

V and J are TRBV10-2 and TRBJ1-1; TRBD1 matches 8 bases. In germline, CDR1 is WSHSY, CDR2 SAAADI. The junction had 16 bases not matched to a gene; V was cut back by 5 bases and J by 5 bases. CDR3 size: 17 residues. The chain's CDR3 is CASSSLQGDPLRTEAFF. CDR3 DNA: TGCGCCAGCAGTTCATTACAGGGGGACCCTTTACGGACTGAAGCTTTCTTT.

On this clone itself: One base away lies a much larger clone, so this may be a sequencing read error. V usage is TRBV9 and J usage is TRBJ2-7; 9 bases map to TRBD2. V was clipped by 3 bases and J by 3 bases; unmatched bases: 7. Germline assignment: CDR1 SGDLS and CDR2 YYNGEE. The CDR3 length is 15 residues. The CDR3, as DNA: TGTGCCAGCAGCGGCGGGGGGGAGAGCGGCTACGAGCAGTACTTC. It encodes CASSGGGESGYEQYF.

This clone came up once. The chain recombines TRBV2 with TRBJ2-2; 14 nucleotides line up with TRBD2. CDR3 length: 15 amino acids. V was clipped by 6 bases and J by 5 bases; unmatched bases: 2. Germline V gives CDR1 SNHLY, CDR2 FYNNEI. The CDR3 nucleotides are TGTGCCAGCAGCCGACTAGCGGGAGGGACCGGGGAGCTGTTTTTT. Protein product: CASSRLAGGTGELFF.

This chain uses TRBV5-8 with TRBJ1-1; D might be TRBD1 (6 bases). Germline V CDR1 and CDR2: SGHTS, YDEGEE. The ends were cut back, 0 bases at V and 0 bases at J, with 9 bases in the middle. This CDR3 has 15 residues. The CDR3 loop reads CASSLVGTMNTEAFF. CDR3 DNA sequence: TGTGCCAGCAGCTTGGTAGGGACAATGAACACTGAAGCTTTCTTT.

V usage is TRBV12-3 or TRBV12-4 and J usage is TRBJ1-1; the D is unclear. V was trimmed by 1 base and J by 11 bases, leaving 11 bases between them. CDR3 length equals 12 residues. CDR3 in DNA: TGTGCCAGCAGTTTAGGGGCTGGGTTCGCTTTCTTT. Translation gives CASSLGAGFAFF.

The rearrangement links TRBV7-9 to TRBJ2-7; TRBD2 agrees at 8 bases. The CDR3 runs 17 residues. The J segment lost 3 bases and the V segment lost 3 bases, leaving 13 bases of the junction unmatched. Per the germline V gene, CDR1 is SEHNR and CDR2 is FQNEAQ (reference sequence). CDR3 nucleotides: TGTGCCAGCAGCTTGGGAACGGGGGGTAGCGGGGTCTACGAGCAGTACTTC. The encoded protein is CASSLGTGGSGVYEQYF.

V usage is TRBV2 and J usage is TRBJ2-1; TRBD2 agrees at 12 bases. The V segment lost 9 bases and the J segment 4 bases; nucleotides outside the gene matches: 1. Germline values: CDR1 SNHLY, CDR2 FYNNEI. The CDR3 runs 13 residues. The CDR3 bases are TGTGCCAGAGGACTAGCGGGATACAATGAGCAGTTCTTC. Its protein product is CARGLAGYNEQFF.

This rearrangement joins TRBV5-1 to TRBJ2-7, with 10 positions matching TRBD1. The CDR3 totals 15 residues. Germline CDR1 is SGHRS and CDR2 is YFSETQ. Trimming took 2 bases from V and 2 from J; bases not matched to a gene: 4. For the CDR3, the DNA is TGCGCCAGCAGCTTAGGGACAGGGGACGCCTACGAGCAGTACTTC. The encoded protein is CASSLGTGDAYEQYF.

The chain combines TRBV7-2 with TRBJ1-2; D call uncertain. V lost 0 bases and J lost 1, with 6 bases in between. CDR1 is SGHTA, CDR2 FQGNSA, per germline. This CDR3 contains 14 residues. CDR3 sequence: CASSLATHNYGYTF. CDR3 coding DNA: TGTGCCAGCAGCTTAGCTACACATAACTATGGCTACACCTTC.

This clone has a single count. The V call is TRBV18, the J call TRBJ2-7, with 7 bases that match TRBD2. V lost 6 bases and J lost 3; bases outside the gene matches: 5. Germline CDR1 and CDR2: KGHSH and LQKENI. This CDR3 contains 13 residues. DNA for the CDR3: TGTGCCAGCTCCATTGGACTAGACTACGAGCAGTACTTC. It translates to CASSIGLDYEQYF.

This chain links TRBV5-1 with TRBJ2-5; 7 nucleotides line up with TRBD1. V shed 4 bases and J 5 bases; nucleotides not matched to a gene: 14. CDR1 is SGHRS, CDR2 YFSETQ, per germline. The CDR3 runs 16 residues. The DNA of the CDR3 is TGCGCCAGCAGCCCTGGGACAGTCCAAAGGACGGAGACCCAGTACTTC. Encoded protein: CASSPGTVQRTETQYF.

V is TRBV5-5 and J is TRBJ2-1; TRBD1 aligns across 8 bases. V was pared by 3 bases and J by 8 bases, with 19 bases of the junction left unmatched. The CDR3 contains 18 residues. CDR1 SGHKS and CDR2 YYEKEE come from the germline V gene (reference sequence). This chain's CDR3 is CASSSIWSDRVVFHEQFF. The CDR3 DNA is TGTGCCAGCAGCTCGATATGGTCGGACAGGGTAGTTTTCCATGAGCAGTTCTTC.

The rearrangement joins TRBV5-1 to TRBJ2-2; possibly TRBD1 for D (6 bases). The CDR3 sequence is 16 residues long. CDR1 is SGHRS, CDR2 YFSETQ, per germline. V lost 4 bases and J 1 base, leaving 14 bases between the germline ends. CDR3 nucleotides: TGCGCCAGCAGCCTAAAAACAGGGCTGAACACCGGGGAGCTGTTTTTT. This codes for CASSLKTGLNTGELFF.

This chain joins TRBV5-1 and TRBJ1-1; unclear D gene. Trimming took 2 bases from V and 3 from J, leaving 8 bases between them. This CDR3 is 13 amino acids long. Germline assignment: CDR1 SGHRS and CDR2 YFSETQ. The chain's CDR3 is CASSFSQDTEAFF. CDR3 DNA: TGCGCCAGCAGCTTTTCCCAGGACACTGAAGCTTTCTTT.

The chain joins TRBV27 to TRBJ2-7; 7 bases agree with TRBD1. Germline trimming cut 5 bases from V and 0 bases from J; bases unmatched to any gene: 4. This CDR3 spans 14 amino acids. Germline-derived CDR1 and CDR2 are MNHEY and SMNVEV (reference sequence). CDR3 coding DNA: TGTGCCAGCAGTCTTTACAGGGGCTCCTACGAGCAGTACTTC. Protein sequence: CASSLYRGSYEQYF.

As to this clone: The sample carries other DNA sequences with the same CDR3. The chain is built from TRBV6-5 and TRBJ1-2; D not resolved. Germline values: CDR1 MNHEY, CDR2 SVGAGI. The V gene lost 6 bases and the J gene lost 6 bases, with 5 bases spanning the gap. This CDR3 comprises 10 residues. The CDR3 spells CASSRDGYTF. The CDR3 nucleotides read TGTGCCAGCAGCCGGGATGGCTACACCTTC.

This chain links TRBV6-5 with TRBJ2-7; TRBD2 might be the D (6 bases). The CDR3 loop spans 13 amino acids. Trimming left V 7 bases short and J 6 bases short, with 16 bases between. CDR1 and CDR2 from the germline V gene are MNHEY and SVGAGI. The CDR3 DNA reads TGTGCCAGCAATGTTGCGTCAGCGGGCGAGCAGTACTTC. It encodes CASNVASAGEQYF.

The chain joins TRBV5-1 to TRBJ2-7; 12 nucleotides align to TRBD2. The CDR3 is 17 amino acids. J lost 2 bases, V lost 0 bases, and 6 bases had no gene match. Germline values: CDR1 SGHRS, CDR2 YFSETQ. Here the CDR3 DNA reads TGCGCCAGCAGCTTGGGGACTAGCGGGACCCCCCCCTACGAGCAGTACTTC. The encoded protein is CASSLGTSGTPPYEQYF.

The chain recombines TRBV7-3 with TRBJ2-3, with 10 positions matching TRBD2. CDR3 length: 15 residues. Per germline, CDR1 SGHTA and CDR2 FQGTGA. The ends lost 6 bases at V and 0 bases at J; junction bases unmatched: 3. CDR3 in amino acids: CASRLAGHSTDTQYF. For the CDR3, the DNA is TGTGCCAGCAGACTAGCGGGACACAGCACAGATACGCAGTATTTT.